The 17 T cell receptor beta chains presented below share a single source sample, sequenced in a study of OX40 agonist ivuxolimab in advanced cancers. The protocol was immunoSEQ multiplex PCR, while the TCRdb copy is restricted to in-frame clones and leaves out a portion. The table shows more than 60,000 clones, with about 80% occurring only once. The sequencing used CD4+ or CD8+ T cells sorted from blood, collected in a trial of the OX40 agonist ivuxolimab. These receptors all stem from an adult with an advanced solid tumor such as melanoma, head and neck, liver or kidney cancer.

In its sample, this clone was seen a few times. The genes are TRBV7-3 and TRBJ2-7; 11 bases fit TRBD2. The J segment lost 6 bases and the V segment lost 3 bases, leaving 4 bases of the junction unmatched. The CDR3 loop spans 14 amino acids. Germline V lookup: CDR1 SGHTA, CDR2 FQGTGA. CDR3 protein: CASSLTSGVSEQYF. CDR3 sequence (DNA): TGTGCCAGCAGCTTGACTAGCGGGGTCAGCGAGCAGTACTTC.

This chain connects TRBV7-9 to TRBJ1-3, with 7 bases aligning to TRBD1. The V gene end was trimmed by 4 bases and the J gene end by 2 bases; junction bases not matched to a gene: 5. CDR3 size: 15 residues. The germline V gene has CDR1 SEHNR and CDR2 FQNEAQ (reference sequence). In DNA, the CDR3 is TGTGCCAGCAGCTCGGGAACAGGGGCTGGAAACACCATATATTTT. Its protein is CASSSGTGAGNTIYF.

The chain is built from TRBV25-1 and TRBJ2-1; perhaps TRBD1 as D (6 bases). The CDR3 loop spans 11 amino acids. V lost 8 bases and J lost 6, with 8 bases in between. Looked up from germline, CDR1 is MGHDK and CDR2 is SYGVNS. CDR3 nucleotide sequence: TGTGCCAGCCAGGGGATCAATGAGCAGTTCTTC. Translation: CASQGINEQFF.

Details on this clone: Different DNA sequences within this sample yield the same CDR3. This rearrangement joins TRBV29-1 to TRBJ1-2; D is uncertain. This CDR3 region has 11 residues. Deletions cut 3 bases from V and 4 bases from J, with 6 bases between. Germline values: CDR1 SQVTM, CDR2 ANQGSEA. CDR3 DNA: TGCAGCGTTGATCGGGGCTATGGCTACACCTTC. Protein sequence: CSVDRGYGYTF.

This clone was counted only a few times. The chain is built from TRBV7-9 and TRBJ1-5, with 7 bases aligning to TRBD1. The CDR3 extends over 14 amino acids. The germline V gene encodes CDR1 SEHNR and CDR2 FQNEAQ (reference sequence). V lost 4 bases and J lost 3; bases outside the gene matches: 3. The CDR3 nucleotides read TGTGCCAGCAGCTCACAGGGGAACAATCAGCCCCAGCATTTT. Translation gives CASSSQGNNQPQHF.

This chain links TRBV5-8 with TRBJ2-2; 9 nucleotides match TRBD1. The ends lost 5 bases at V and 7 bases at J; junction bases unmatched: 9. The CDR3 is made up of 15 amino acids. Germline CDR1 reads SGHTS; CDR2 reads YDEGEE. CDR3: CASSPGTGILGELFF. In DNA form, the CDR3 reads TGTGCCAGCAGTCCCGGGACAGGGATTCTCGGGGAGCTGTTTTTT. Full variable domain (missing parts from reference TRBV5-8 and TRBJ2-2): EAGVTQSPTHLIKTRGQQATLRCSPISGHTSVYWYQQALGLGLQFLLWYDEGEERNRGNFPPRFSGRQFPNYSSELNVNALELEDSALYLCASSPGTGILGELFFGEGSRLTVL.

V gene TRBV18 combines with J gene TRBJ1-4; the D is unclear. The CDR3 is 13 residues long. Germline assignment: CDR1 KGHSH and CDR2 LQKENI. The V end was cut by 2 bases, the J end by 4 bases, with 5 bases between. The CDR3 sequence is CASSPSLNEKLFF. CDR3 in DNA: TGTGCCAGCTCACCATCCCTTAATGAAAAACTGTTTTTT.

The chain joins TRBV7-8 to TRBJ2-2; TRBD1 matches 11 bases. Germline CDR1 and CDR2: SGHVS and FQNEAQ. The CDR3 loop spans 16 amino acids. J was trimmed by 6 bases and V by 6 bases; bases with no gene match: 9. CDR3 in amino acids: CASRLGTGGRAGELFF. In nucleotides, the CDR3 is TGTGCCAGCAGACTGGGGACAGGGGGAAGAGCCGGGGAGCTGTTTTTT.

The gene calls are TRBV6-1 and TRBJ2-5; D is possibly TRBD2 (6 bases). Germline V gene lookup returns CDR1 MNHNS and CDR2 SASEGT. The CDR3 sequence is 13 residues long. The V gene lost 4 bases and the J gene lost 5 bases, with 11 bases spanning the gap. This chain's CDR3 is CASSGGRGETQYF. CDR3 nucleotide sequence: TGTGCCAGCAGTGGAGGCCGGGGGGAGACCCAGTACTTC.

V is TRBV5-1 and J is TRBJ2-1, with D possibly matching TRBD1 (5 bases). The CDR3 loop spans 12 amino acids. Trimming removed 0 bases from V and 15 bases from J, with 13 bases in between. The germline V gene has CDR1 SGHRS and CDR2 YFSETQ. Written as DNA, the CDR3 is TGCGCCAGCAGCTTGGAAACAGGTACGACGTTCTTC. Translated: CASSLETGTTFF.

This clone has a single count. The chain has TRBV19 and TRBJ1-5, with D perhaps TRBD1 (5 bases). This CDR3 is 15 amino acids long. V lost 2 bases and J lost 6, with 14 bases in between. CDR1 LNHDA and CDR2 SQIVND come from the germline V gene (reference sequence). CDR3 region: CASSIFPQGPQPQHF. DNA for the CDR3: TGTGCCAGTAGTATATTCCCGCAGGGACCTCAGCCCCAGCATTTT.

The chain has TRBV5-1 and TRBJ2-5, with 15 bases that match TRBD2. Germline V gene lookup returns CDR1 SGHRS and CDR2 YFSETQ. The CDR3 runs to 17 residues. The ends lost 5 bases at V and 4 bases at J; junction bases unmatched: 9. CDR3 nucleotides: TGCGCCAGCAGTTCCGGGACTAGCGGGGGGATCGGAGAGACCCAGTACTTC. It codes for CASSSGTSGGIGETQYF.

The DNA of the CDR3 is TGCAGCGTTGGAAACAGGGGGCTAGTCACTGAAGCTTTCTTT. It is translated as CSVGNRGLVTEAFF. The chain joins TRBV29-1 to TRBJ1-1, with TRBD1 identical over 9 bases. V lost 4 bases to trimming and J lost 4 bases; unmatched junction nucleotides: 7. From germline, CDR1 is SQVTM and CDR2 ANQGSEA. The CDR3 length is 14 residues.

This chain links TRBV9 with TRBJ2-7; 8 nucleotides agree with TRBD1. Germline V lookup: CDR1 SGDLS, CDR2 YYNGEE. CDR3 length: 16 residues. V shed 0 bases and J 5 bases; nucleotides not matched to a gene: 10. CDR3 nucleotide sequence: TGTGCCAGCAGCGTAGTGGGACAGGCGCGGGCCCACGAGCAGTACTTC. This codes for CASSVVGQARAHEQYF.

This chain connects TRBV5-5 to TRBJ1-1, with 8 bases matching TRBD1. V was pared by 8 bases and J by 5 bases, with 11 bases of the junction left unmatched. The CDR3 runs to 14 residues. Germline-derived CDR1 and CDR2 are SGHKS and YYEKEE (reference sequence). CDR3 sequence reads: CASVALTGGTEAFF. The CDR3 DNA follows: TGTGCCAGTGTTGCCCTTACAGGGGGGACTGAAGCTTTCTTT.

The CDR3 DNA reads as TGTGCCAGCGGACTGGCCGAAAAACTGTTTTTT. Translation gives CASGLAEKLFF. The chain links TRBV19 to TRBJ1-4; D remains unclear. V lost 9 bases and J 8 bases, leaving 10 bases between the germline ends. CDR3 length equals 11 residues. Germline CDR1 and CDR2: LNHDA and SQIVND (reference sequence). Complete variable domain (other parts from reference TRBV19 and TRBJ1-4): DGGITQSPKYLFRKEGQNVTLSCEQNLNHDAMYWYRQDPGQGLRLIYYSQIVNDFQKGDIAEGYSVSREKKESFPLTVTSAQKNPTAFYLCASGLAEKLFFGSGTQLSVL.

A single count supports this clone. This chain joins TRBV18 and TRBJ2-2; D not resolved. V was clipped by 2 bases and J by 3 bases, with 10 bases between them. This CDR3 is built from 15 residues. Germline CDR1 reads KGHSH; CDR2 reads LQKENI. The CDR3 nucleotides are TGTGCCAGCTCACCAAAACAGTCATACACCGGGGAGCTGTTTTTT. Encoded protein: CASSPKQSYTGELFF.